Listed here are 16 T cell receptor beta chains from one sample, sequenced in a study of identifying expanded T cells in peripheral blood. Using immunoSEQ multiplex PCR, the repertoire was profiled, and TCRdb retains in-frame clones only, with some absent. Found here are roughly 63,000 clones, around four fifths of them singletons; the top ten hold about 20%. Sequencing used blood. The receptors come from a person between 18 and 75 years old in good health.

The chain links TRBV29-1 to TRBJ2-7; TRBD1 agrees at 10 bases. Germline lookup yields CDR1 SQVTM and CDR2 ANQGSEA. The CDR3 runs to 13 residues. With 3 bases clipped from V and 5 bases from J, the junction kept 4 bases outside the gene matches. CDR3 sequence: CSVEGQGKDEQYF. CDR3 nucleotides: TGCAGCGTTGAGGGACAGGGGAAGGACGAGCAGTACTTC.

This chain uses TRBV19 with TRBJ2-7, with 9 bases that match TRBD1. Germline V gene lookup returns CDR1 LNHDA and CDR2 SQIVND (reference sequence). The J segment lost 5 bases and the V segment lost 3 bases, leaving 8 bases of the junction unmatched. CDR3 length equals 15 residues. CDR3 sequence (DNA): TGTGCCAGTAGTATCTCCGGGACAGGGAAGGACGAGCAGTACTTC. This encodes CASSISGTGKDEQYF.

This chain's CDR3 is CASSLALRDGETEAFF. The CDR3 nucleotides are TGCGCCAGCAGCTTGGCCCTCCGAGACGGAGAAACTGAAGCTTTCTTT. This chain links TRBV5-1 with TRBJ1-1; D not resolved. Per germline, CDR1 SGHRS and CDR2 YFSETQ. There are 16 residues in the CDR3. V was cut by 0 bases and J by 5 bases, with 17 bases left in between. Using reference TRBV5-1 and TRBJ1-1 for the parts outside the CDR3, the full variable domain is KAGVTQTPRYLIKTRGQQVTLSCSPISGHRSVSWYQQTPGQGLQFLFEYFSETQRNKGNFPGRFSGRQFSNSRSEMNVSTLELGDSALYLCASSLALRDGETEAFFGQGTRLTVV.

This chain's CDR3 is CASKMVGPGNTEAFF. The DNA for the CDR3 is TGTGCCAGTAAAATGGTGGGGCCGGGGAACACTGAAGCTTTCTTT. The V and J genes are TRBV19 and TRBJ1-1, with D perhaps matching TRBD1 (5 bases). From germline, CDR1 is LNHDA and CDR2 SQIVND (reference sequence). Trimming stripped 7 bases from V and 1 base from J, with 16 bases between. This CDR3 has 15 residues.

The chain is built from TRBV7-9 and TRBJ2-1; 8 bases match TRBD1. The CDR3 extends over 13 amino acids. Germline CDR1 SEHNR, CDR2 FQNEAQ (reference sequence). V lost 4 bases to trimming and J lost 9 bases; unmatched junction nucleotides: 5. CDR3 protein: CASSSDRDGEQFF. The DNA of the CDR3 is TGTGCCAGCAGCTCGGACAGGGACGGTGAGCAGTTCTTC. Combining the CDR3 with reference TRBV7-9 and TRBJ2-1 gives the whole variable domain DTGVSQNPRHKITKRGQNVTFRCDPISEHNRLYWYRQTLGQGPEFLTYFQNEAQLEKSRLLSDRFSAERPKGSFSTLEIQRTEQGDSAMYLCASSSDRDGEQFFGPGTRLTVL.

A few counts support this clone. The chain couples TRBV6-5 to TRBJ1-5; D not certain. Germline V gives CDR1 MNHEY, CDR2 SVGAGI. This CDR3 spans 13 amino acids. Trimming left V 4 bases short and J 1 base short, with 5 bases between. The CDR3 DNA sequence: TGTGCCAGCAGTTTGGGAAGCAATCAGCCCCAGCATTTT. Protein: CASSLGSNQPQHF.

J is TRBJ1-1 and V is TRBV28; 8 positions match TRBD1. The germline gives CDR1 MDHEN, CDR2 SYDVKM. The CDR3 is made up of 14 amino acids. V was pared by 5 bases and J by 5 bases, with 7 bases of the junction left unmatched. The CDR3 DNA follows: TGTGCCAGCAGTACCGACAGGGGAATGACTGAAGCTTTCTTT. Translating it yields CASSTDRGMTEAFF.

The V gene is TRBV6-5, the J gene TRBJ1-3; D possibly corresponds to TRBD1 (6 bases). V was clipped by 6 bases and J by 2 bases, with 11 bases between them. The CDR3 extends over 14 amino acids. CDR1 and CDR2 (germline): MNHEY, SVGAGI. CDR3 DNA: TGTGCCAGCAGACACAGGGTAGCTGGAAACACCATATATTTT. It translates to CASRHRVAGNTIYF.

The J gene is TRBJ2-2, the V gene TRBV9; perhaps D is TRBD1 or TRBD2 (5 bases each). Per germline, CDR1 SGDLS and CDR2 YYNGEE. V was clipped by 3 bases and J by 3 bases, with 12 bases between them. This CDR3 comprises 15 residues. This chain's CDR3 is CASSGTRGDTGELFF. The CDR3 region has the DNA TGTGCCAGCAGCGGGACGAGGGGCGACACCGGGGAGCTGTTTTTT. Full variable domain (outside the CDR3, taken from reference TRBV9 and TRBJ2-2): DSGVTQTPKHLITATGQRVTLRCSPRSGDLSVYWYQQSLDQGLQFLIQYYNGEERAKGNILERFSAQQFPDLHSELNLSSLELGDSALYFCASSGTRGDTGELFFGEGSRLTVL.

J is TRBJ1-2 and V is TRBV5-4, with D uncertain. V was trimmed by 5 bases and J by 2 bases, leaving 10 bases between them. The CDR3 loop spans 13 amino acids. CDR1 and CDR2 from the germline V gene are SGHNT and YYREEE (reference sequence). CDR3 residues: CASSTAGNYGYTF. In DNA, the CDR3 is TGTGCCAGCAGTACGGCCGGGAACTATGGCTACACCTTC. The whole variable domain, remainder taken from reference TRBV5-4 and TRBJ1-2, is ETGVTQSPTHLIKTRGQQVTLRCSSQSGHNTVSWYQQALGQGPQFIFQYYREEENGRGNFPPRFSGLQFPNYSSELNVNALELDDSALYLCASSTAGNYGYTFGSGTRLTVV.

The chain recombines TRBV7-9 with TRBJ1-2, with D possibly matching TRBD1 (6 bases). The CDR3 consists of 14 residues. From germline, CDR1 is SEHNR and CDR2 FQNEAQ (reference sequence). Deletions cut 1 base from V and 3 bases from J, with 9 bases between. The CDR3 loop is CASSLGRGDYGYTF. CDR3 nucleotides: TGTGCCAGCAGCTTAGGGAGGGGGGACTATGGCTACACCTTC.

The rearrangement links TRBV7-8 to TRBJ2-2; D not resolved. This CDR3 contains 13 residues. Trimming stripped 5 bases from V and 8 bases from J, with 12 bases between. The germline V gene has CDR1 SGHVS and CDR2 FQNEAQ. CDR3 DNA: TGTGCCAGCAGCGCGACCCCCTTGGGGGAGCTGTTTTTT. This translates into CASSATPLGELFF.

This clone has a single count. The rearrangement uses TRBV6-1 and TRBJ2-7; 12 bases align to TRBD1. With V trimmed by 4 bases and J by 13 bases, 11 bases remained unmatched. Germline lookup yields CDR1 MNHNS and CDR2 SASEGT. This CDR3 comprises 14 residues. The CDR3 spells CASSGPGQGARLYV. The CDR3 DNA reads TGTGCCAGCAGTGGCCCGGGACAGGGGGCTCGGTTATACGTC.

The V gene is TRBV6-6, the J gene TRBJ1-5; D is unclear. This CDR3 comprises 12 residues. Looked up from germline, CDR1 is MNHNY and CDR2 is SVGAGI (reference sequence). Trimming shortened V by 10 bases and J by 1 base, and 8 bases separated the two germline ends. Here the CDR3 reads CATGGSNQPQHF. The CDR3 DNA follows: TGTGCCACCGGAGGGAGCAATCAGCCCCAGCATTTT.

The V call is TRBV5-1, the J call TRBJ1-2; 8 nucleotides agree with TRBD1. The CDR3 consists of 16 residues. From germline, CDR1 is SGHRS and CDR2 YFSETQ. Trimming cost V 2 bases and J 2 bases; bases outside gene matches: 8. The CDR3 DNA reads TGCGCCAGCAGCTTCAAAGGACAGGGTGAAAACTATGGCTACACCTTC. Translation gives CASSFKGQGENYGYTF.

The J gene is TRBJ2-2, the V gene TRBV4-1, with no clear D. There are 14 residues in the CDR3. Germline CDR1 is MGHRA and CDR2 is YSYEKL. V was cut by 1 base and J by 4 bases, with 7 bases left in between. DNA for the CDR3: TGCGCCAGCAGCCAAGCATCACGCACCGGGGAGCTGTTTTTT. It encodes CASSQASRTGELFF.